This TCR beta chain came from a study of shared clonotypes between healthy human individuals. For the study at large: CD4 naive and CD4 memory each took three plates per donor, while CD8 naive took two and CD8 memory one.

Clones were read by immunoSEQ multiplex PCR, and TCRdb kept only the in-frame ones, dropping some. The sample lists some 580,000 clones, almost 97% occurring once. Germline V gives CDR1 SNHLY, CDR2 FYNNEI. The CDR3 is 12 residues long. V was pared by 6 bases and J by 3 bases, with 9 bases between. All of the donors resided in Nashville, Tennessee, and each was a Caucasian adult. The study's findings and limits: Donors were few, which limited the genetic and exposure-history diversity represented.

On this clone itself: The target antigen is unknown.

Material: naive CD4+ T cells sorted from blood. Noted subset: CD45RA+ positively selected. This chain joins TRBV2 and TRBJ2-7; D ambiguous. This TCR derives from a woman aged 25 to 39 in good health. DNA for the CDR3: TGTGCCAGCAGCCACACCTACTACGAGCAGTACTTC. Encoded protein: CASSHTYYEQYF.